The clone carrying this T cell receptor (beta chain) was counted once. The antigen remains undetermined. This may stem from a read error, because a much larger clone lies one nucleotide away. The record originates from a study of post-analysis software for immune sequencing data. On the study more broadly: Progressive-relapsing, secondary progressive and relapsing-remitting multiple sclerosis were among the disease courses included.

TCR beta cDNA libraries included unique molecular identifiers. TCRdb re-called the PCR reads through MiXCR, storing one row per CDR3 protein. The sample carries approximately 730,000 distinct CDR3 sequences, roughly 30% recorded once. General observations from the study: Same-batch samples co-clustered strongly by F measure. Significantly lower normalized Chao1 diversity was found in patients with multiple sclerosis relative to controls. About five TRBV segments, including TRBV5-6, TRBV5-1 and TRBV20-1, were more frequent in patients than controls.

From germline, CDR1 is MNHEY and CDR2 SMNVEV (reference sequence). The CDR3 has 16 residues. Trimming left V 3 bases short and J 6 bases short, with 21 bases between. The sample consisted of blood. The source is a girl aged 5 to 17 with multiple sclerosis. The chain joins TRBV27 to TRBJ2-7, with D perhaps matching TRBD2 (6 bases). The CDR3 protein is CASSLGNGGRIGEQYF. CDR3 sequence (DNA): TGTGCCAGCAGTTTGGGTAACGGAGGGAGGATCGGCGAGCAGTACTTC.